Below are 28 T cell receptor beta chains sequenced from a single sample in a study of T cells in localized non-small cell lung cancer. This table comes from immunoSEQ multiplex PCR, and its TCRdb copy is limited to in-frame clones, with some not included. The data contain 15,000 to 20,000 clones, about 83% of them singletons. Here the sequenced sample was peripheral blood, taken before any cancer treatment. The receptors were gathered from a male donor at least 60 years old with stage III lung adenocarcinoma.

The chain joins TRBV27 to TRBJ1-5; tentatively, D is TRBD1 (6 bases). CDR1 is MNHEY, CDR2 SMNVEV, per germline (reference sequence). With 5 bases removed from V and 3 bases from J, the gap between germline ends came to 11 bases. This CDR3 has 14 residues. This CDR3 reads CASSKGGHNQPQHF. CDR3 coding DNA: TGTGCCAGCAGTAAGGGGGGCCACAATCAGCCCCAGCATTTT.

The chain has TRBV19 and TRBJ2-3; perhaps TRBD2 as D (6 bases). This CDR3 is built from 15 residues. V was pared by 7 bases and J by 0 bases, with 14 bases between. Germline CDR1 reads LNHDA; CDR2 reads SQIVND (reference sequence). CDR3 sequence: CASNGRQSSTDTQYF. The CDR3 nucleotides read TGTGCCAGTAACGGGAGACAGTCTAGCACAGATACGCAGTATTTT.

This clone has more than one count but fewer than ten. The V gene is TRBV29-1, the J gene TRBJ1-1; 9 bases line up with TRBD1. CDR3 length: 14 residues. Trimming cost V 0 bases and J 8 bases; bases outside gene matches: 7. From germline, CDR1 is SQVTM and CDR2 ANQGSEA. This CDR3 is CSVEDDGTGLEAFF. For the CDR3, the DNA is TGCAGCGTTGAAGACGACGGGACAGGGCTGGAAGCTTTCTTT.

The chain combines TRBV18 with TRBJ1-1; D is unresolved. The germline gives CDR1 KGHSH, CDR2 LQKENI. Trimming stripped 2 bases from V and 1 base from J, with 8 bases between. The CDR3 covers 14 residues. The CDR3 nucleotides read TGTGCCAGCTCACCAAACCTTGAGAACACTGAAGCTTTCTTT. Translated: CASSPNLENTEAFF.

The J gene is TRBJ1-4, the V gene TRBV6-4; no definite D call. Trimming took off 4 bases at V and 4 bases at J, with 10 bases between the two ends. This CDR3 has 14 residues. The V gene's germline CDR1 is MRHNA and CDR2 SNTAGT. The CDR3 loop reads CASSAAPGNEKLFF. CDR3 coding DNA: TGTGCCAGCAGTGCGGCACCCGGTAATGAAAAACTGTTTTTT.

The J gene is TRBJ1-6, the V gene TRBV5-1; no definite D call. Trimming pared 0 bases from V and 8 bases from J, leaving 9 bases between. The CDR3 contains 14 residues. CDR1 and CDR2 (germline): SGHRS, YFSETQ. The CDR3 bases are TGCGCCAGCAGCTTGGGGACTGACTATTCACCCCTCCACTTT. As protein: CASSLGTDYSPLHF. Drawing the rest from reference TRBV5-1 and TRBJ1-6, the complete variable domain is KAGVTQTPRYLIKTRGQQVTLSCSPISGHRSVSWYQQTPGQGLQFLFEYFSETQRNKGNFPGRFSGRQFSNSRSEMNVSTLELGDSALYLCASSLGTDYSPLHFGNGTRLTVT.

This clone has only one observation. The chain employs TRBV13 and TRBJ1-3, with D unclear. The V gene's germline CDR1 is PRHDT and CDR2 FYEKMQ (reference sequence). V was shortened by 3 bases and J by 4 bases, with 10 bases between the two germline ends. There are 14 residues in the CDR3. CDR3 nucleotide sequence: TGTGCCAGCAGCTTGGAGAAACTGGGAAACACCATATATTTT. Its translation: CASSLEKLGNTIYF.

This chain uses TRBV18 with TRBJ1-2, with a possible D match to TRBD1 (6 bases). CDR3 length: 14 residues. Germline V gives CDR1 KGHSH, CDR2 LQKENI. V was clipped by 3 bases and J by 4 bases, with 12 bases between them. The CDR3 DNA sequence: TGTGCCAGCTCACCCGGGGGGCATGCCTATGGCTACACCTTC. It yields the protein CASSPGGHAYGYTF.

CDR3 sequence: CASSRTTGFDGYTF. CDR3 bases: TGTGCCAGCTCCCGCACGACAGGGTTCGATGGCTACACCTTC. The chain combines TRBV18 with TRBJ1-2, with 7 bases matching TRBD1. In germline, CDR1 is KGHSH, CDR2 LQKENI. The CDR3 extends over 14 amino acids. The trim removed 6 bases at V and 6 bases at J, leaving 10 bases unmatched.

V usage is TRBV7-2 and J usage is TRBJ2-2, with TRBD2 matching 12 bases. V lost 4 bases to trimming and J lost 8 bases; unmatched junction nucleotides: 5. The CDR3 runs to 15 residues. Germline assignment: CDR1 SGHTA and CDR2 FQGNSA. The CDR3 DNA follows: TGTGCCAGCAGCTCCTTAGGACTAGCGGGGGGGGAGCTGTTTTTT. It is translated as CASSSLGLAGGELFF.

This sequence joins TRBV27 and TRBJ1-5; D gene uncertain. The CDR3 extends over 12 amino acids. V was pared by 4 bases and J by 7 bases, with 8 bases between. Germline assignment: CDR1 MNHEY and CDR2 SMNVEV (reference sequence). CDR3 residues: CASSSVGQPQHF. CDR3 sequence (DNA): TGTGCCAGCAGTTCGGTGGGCCAGCCCCAGCATTTT.

There are a few counts of this clone. This chain uses TRBV6-5 with TRBJ2-7, with a weak D call TRBD1 (6 bases). V lost 5 bases and J lost 0, with 8 bases in between. This CDR3 is 13 amino acids long. The germline gives CDR1 MNHEY, CDR2 SVGAGI. In DNA, the CDR3 is TGTGCCAGCAGTCAGGGGAGCTCCTACGAGCAGTACTTC. It encodes CASSQGSSYEQYF.

This chain joins TRBV10-3 and TRBJ1-6; D possibly corresponds to TRBD1 (6 bases). The germline V gene encodes CDR1 ENHRY and CDR2 SYGVKD. V was clipped by 10 bases and J by 6 bases, with 10 bases between them. This CDR3 contains 12 residues. CDR3 residues: CASGQLNSPLHF. The CDR3 DNA sequence: TGTGCCAGCGGACAGCTTAATTCACCCCTCCACTTT.

The chain carries TRBV6-1 and TRBJ2-1; D possibly uses TRBD1 or TRBD2 (7 bases each). This CDR3 spans 14 amino acids. Per the germline V gene, CDR1 is MNHNS and CDR2 is SASEGT. V was trimmed by 8 bases and J by 10 bases, leaving 21 bases between them. The CDR3 DNA follows: TGTGCCAGCGGCTCAGGGGGGGGCAATACAGAGCAGTTCTTC. Its protein product is CASGSGGGNTEQFF.

This chain joins TRBV7-6 and TRBJ2-2, with D possibly TRBD1 on 6 matching bases. CDR3 length: 14 residues. Germline assignment: CDR1 SGHVS and CDR2 FNYEAQ. The ends were cut back, 6 bases at V and 6 bases at J, with 14 bases in the middle. CDR3 sequence (DNA): TGTGCCAGCAGGCCTGAACAGGGACCCGGGGAGCTGTTTTTT. This encodes CASRPEQGPGELFF.

This clone was recorded once. The chain couples TRBV7-3 to TRBJ1-2; no firm D call. Germline V gene lookup returns CDR1 SGHTA and CDR2 FQGTGA. The V end lost 3 bases, the J end lost 4 bases, and 9 bases lay between the germline ends. The CDR3 is 13 amino acids. The CDR3 here is CASSLGGTYGYTF. The CDR3 coding sequence is TGTGCCAGCAGCTTGGGAGGTACCTATGGCTACACCTTC.

This clone was seen only a few times. V and J are TRBV10-2 and TRBJ1-1; 9 positions match TRBD1. J was trimmed by 6 bases and V by 4 bases; bases with no gene match: 3. Germline V gene sequence: CDR1 WSHSY, CDR2 SAAADI. This CDR3 spans 13 amino acids. The CDR3 nucleotides are TGCGCCAGCAGTGCACAGGGGGCGTCTGAAGCTTTCTTT. Amino acids: CASSAQGASEAFF.

CDR3 sequence reads: CASSSKTGGAYVNTEAFF. The CDR3 DNA is TGCGCCAGCAGCTCCAAGACAGGGGGCGCGTATGTGAACACTGAAGCTTTCTTT. V and J are TRBV5-1 and TRBJ1-1, with TRBD1 matching over 10 bases. V trimming: 3 bases; J trimming: 0 bases; junction bases outside the gene matches: 11. Germline CDR1 reads SGHRS; CDR2 reads YFSETQ. This CDR3 contains 18 residues.

CDR3 DNA: TGCGCCAGCAGCCAAGGGGCTTACCGGGGAGCGTCTAATGAAAAACTGTTTTTT. It codes for CASSQGAYRGASNEKLFF. This rearrangement joins TRBV4-1 to TRBJ1-4, with D hard to call. This CDR3 has 18 residues. V lost 1 base and J lost 3, with 18 bases in between. Germline CDR1 and CDR2: MGHRA and YSYEKL.

The chain joins TRBV10-3 to TRBJ2-7; D is perhaps TRBD2 (6 bases). This CDR3 is 13 amino acids long. Between the trimmed V and J ends, which lost 10 bases and 2 bases, there was a span of 15 bases. Looked up from germline, CDR1 is ENHRY and CDR2 is SYGVKD. The CDR3 sequence: CATQGGDTYEQYF. The CDR3 bases are TGTGCCACCCAAGGAGGGGATACCTACGAGCAGTACTTC.

This clone was found once. V and J are TRBV7-3 and TRBJ2-7; D is unclear. V shed 5 bases and J shed 6 bases, with 14 bases lying between them. The germline V gene encodes CDR1 SGHTA and CDR2 FQGTGA. This CDR3 contains 13 residues. CDR3 DNA sequence: TGTGCCAGCAGCCTTCGGATGGGCACCGAGCAGTACTTC. It codes for CASSLRMGTEQYF.

The rearrangement links TRBV10-1 to TRBJ1-2; D ambiguous. Germline V lookup: CDR1 WNHNN, CDR2 SYGVQD (reference sequence). This CDR3 has 13 amino acids. V was cut by 3 bases and J by 4 bases, with 9 bases left in between. CDR3 loop: CASSESQFYGYTF. CDR3 bases: TGCGCCAGCAGTGAAAGTCAGTTCTATGGCTACACCTTC.

This clone was counted a few times. The chain has TRBV19 and TRBJ2-1; 12 nucleotides align to TRBD2. CDR1 LNHDA and CDR2 SQIVND come from the germline V gene (reference sequence). The length of the CDR3 is 15 residues. Unmatched junction bases numbered 9, after V lost 6 bases and J lost 9 bases. The CDR3: CASSLGLAGIGEQFF. DNA of the CDR3: TGTGCCAGTAGCCTCGGACTAGCGGGGATCGGTGAGCAGTTCTTC. Filled out from reference TRBV19 and TRBJ2-1, the complete variable domain reads DGGITQSPKYLFRKEGQNVTLSCEQNLNHDAMYWYRQDPGQGLRLIYYSQIVNDFQKGDIAEGYSVSREKKESFPLTVTSAQKNPTAFYLCASSLGLAGIGEQFFGPGTRLTVL.

This sequence joins TRBV2 and TRBJ2-1; D is uncertain. CDR3 size: 11 residues. Germline V gene data show CDR1 as SNHLY and CDR2 as FYNNEI. The V end lost 4 bases, the J end lost 6 bases, and 4 bases lay between the germline ends. The CDR3 spells CASSGSNEQFF. For the CDR3, the DNA is TGTGCCAGCAGTGGGTCCAATGAGCAGTTCTTC. The complete variable domain, with remaining parts taken from reference TRBV2 and TRBJ2-1, reads EPEVTQTPSHQVTQMGQEVILRCVPISNHLYFYWYRQILGQKVEFLVSFYNNEISEKSEIFDDQFSVERPDGSNFTLKIRSTKLEDSAMYFCASSGSNEQFFGPGTRLTVL.

The chain employs TRBV7-9 and TRBJ1-1, with D maybe TRBD1 (5 bases). Between the trimmed V and J ends, which lost 5 bases and 1 base, there was a span of 20 bases. The CDR3 loop spans 17 amino acids. Germline V CDR1 and CDR2: SEHNR, FQNEAQ (reference sequence). CDR3 bases: TGTGCCAGCAGCCCCCGTGGGGGGTTAGTAAGGAACACTGAAGCTTTCTTT. This encodes CASSPRGGLVRNTEAFF.

V is TRBV13 and J is TRBJ2-1; D ambiguous. The V end lost 1 base, the J end lost 10 bases, and 5 bases lay between the germline ends. The CDR3 is made up of 11 amino acids. Germline CDR1 and CDR2: PRHDT and FYEKMQ (reference sequence). In nucleotides, the CDR3 is TGTGCCAGCAGCTTAGACCGGGAGCAGTTCTTC. Protein product: CASSLDREQFF.

The chain links TRBV29-1 to TRBJ2-3; D remains unclear. Trimming stripped 2 bases from V and 10 bases from J, with 19 bases between. CDR1 and CDR2 from the germline V gene are SQVTM and ANQGSEA. The CDR3 extends over 14 amino acids. The CDR3 DNA is TGCAGCGTTGAAAGCCCATCGGCTCACATACCGCAGTATTTT. Encoded protein: CSVESPSAHIPQYF.

Comment on this clone: The CDR3 does not end in the conserved phenylalanine or tryptophan, so this is likely a read error. It is unclear where the CDR3 begins or ends on the DNA, so no DNA is shown, and the CDR3 is as TCRdb lists it. The chain carries TRBV6-5 and TRBJ1-1. Termini included, the CDR3 measures 13 amino acids. Germline values: CDR1 MNHEY, CDR2 SVGAGI. The CDR3 here is CASTSVNTGLLFV.